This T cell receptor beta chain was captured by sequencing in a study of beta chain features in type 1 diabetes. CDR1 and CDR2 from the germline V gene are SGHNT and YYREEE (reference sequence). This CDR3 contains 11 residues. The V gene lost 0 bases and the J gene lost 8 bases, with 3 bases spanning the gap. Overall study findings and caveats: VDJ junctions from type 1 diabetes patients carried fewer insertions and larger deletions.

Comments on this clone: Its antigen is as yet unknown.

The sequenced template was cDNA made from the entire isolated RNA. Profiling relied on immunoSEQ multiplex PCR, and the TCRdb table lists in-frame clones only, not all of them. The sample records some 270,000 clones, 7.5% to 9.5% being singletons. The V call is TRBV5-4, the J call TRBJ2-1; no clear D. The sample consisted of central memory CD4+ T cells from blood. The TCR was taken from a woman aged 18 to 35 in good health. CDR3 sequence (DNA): TGTGCCAGCAGCTTGGCTGATGAGCAGTTCTTC. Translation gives CASSLADEQFF.